Listed here are 25 T cell receptor beta chains from one sample, sequenced in a study of cytomegalovirus exposure and HLA in healthy donors. Both 60 Vbeta primers and 13 Jbeta primers went into the PCR. Some clones are missing from TCRdb's copy, which holds only in-frame ones; the method was immunoSEQ multiplex PCR. The table has about 100,000 clones, about 80% seen once. Sequences were obtained from PBMCs. The source of these receptors is a woman aged 18-29 years in good health and CMV-seropositive.

The chain links TRBV4-1 to TRBJ2-5, with D possibly matching TRBD2 (5 bases). Near its end, the DNA agrees better with TRBJ2-7, so the J call may be wrong. The CDR3 runs 15 residues. Germline assignment: CDR1 MGHRA and CDR2 YSYEKL. The CDR3 region has the DNA TGCGCCAGCAGCCAAGAGGAGGCAGGTCTCTACGAGCAGTACTTC. As protein: CASSQEEAGLYEQYF.

This clone has just a few counts. V and J are TRBV21-1 and TRBJ2-7; the D call of TRBD2 is as the table states it, not checked on the DNA. TRBV21-1 is assigned pseudogene status. This CDR3 has 17 amino acids. The CDR3 is CASSRRAGAASPYEQYF. The CDR3 bases are TGTGCCAGCAGCAGGAGGGCCGGAGCGGCATCCCCCTACGAGCAGTACTTC.

This chain links TRBV5-1 with TRBJ2-7, with D maybe TRBD2 (6 bases). Germline V gene sequence: CDR1 SGHRS, CDR2 YFSETQ. The CDR3 runs to 13 residues. Between the trimmed V and J ends, which lost 4 bases and 6 bases, there was a span of 14 bases. This chain's CDR3 is CASSVRDSGEQYF. The CDR3 DNA sequence: TGCGCCAGCAGCGTCCGGGACTCCGGCGAGCAGTACTTC.

The chain links TRBV30 to TRBJ1-3, with 7 bases matching TRBD1. Unmatched junction bases numbered 6, after V lost 4 bases and J lost 3 bases. There are 14 residues in the CDR3. Germline V lookup: CDR1 GTSNPN, CDR2 SVGIG (reference sequence). The CDR3 DNA reads as TGTGCCTGGAACGGACAGGTTTTTGGAAACACCATATATTTT. Translated, it gives CAWNGQVFGNTIYF.

The chain uses TRBV6-4 and TRBJ2-7; TRBD2 agrees at 7 bases. Trimming took 3 bases from V and 0 from J; bases not matched to a gene: 8. The germline CDR1 and CDR2 sequences are MRHNA and SNTAGT. The CDR3 has 16 amino acids. In DNA, the CDR3 is TGTGCCAGCAGTGATATCCAGCGGGGCCTCTCCTACGAGCAGTACTTC. Translating it yields CASSDIQRGLSYEQYF.

CDR3 nucleotide sequence: TGCAGCGTTGAAGTGCGGGGGGCCCGATACAATGAGCAGTTCTTC. Residues: CSVEVRGARYNEQFF. The chain joins TRBV29-1 to TRBJ2-1; 8 bases line up with TRBD2. Germline CDR1 SQVTM, CDR2 ANQGSEA. The CDR3 totals 15 residues. Losses at the gene ends were 1 base for V and 4 bases for J; bases not matched to a gene: 6.

This chain joins TRBV29-1 and TRBJ2-1; D may be TRBD2 (5 bases). Germline CDR1 and CDR2: SQVTM and ANQGSEA. The CDR3 is 12 residues long. Trimming shortened V by 7 bases and J by 0 bases, and 7 bases separated the two germline ends. CDR3 protein: CSGRDSYNEQFF. DNA of the CDR3: TGCAGCGGCCGGGACTCCTACAATGAGCAGTTCTTC.

The chain recombines TRBV28 with TRBJ2-5; D gene uncertain. The ends were cut back, 4 bases at V and 0 bases at J, with 15 bases in the middle. The V gene's germline CDR1 is MDHEN and CDR2 SYDVKM. The CDR3 length is 16 residues. This CDR3 is CASSSQSRSYQETQYF. The CDR3 nucleotides are TGTGCCAGCAGTTCCCAGTCCAGGTCGTACCAAGAGACCCAGTACTTC.

This chain joins TRBV6-5 and TRBJ1-2, with D possibly being TRBD1 (5 bases). The CDR3 extends over 11 amino acids. Trimming left V 7 bases short and J 8 bases short, with 11 bases between. The germline V gene encodes CDR1 MNHEY and CDR2 SVGAGI. The CDR3 bases are TGTGCCAGCAAGACAGTTGGAGGCTACACCTTC. Translated, it gives CASKTVGGYTF.

The chain is built from TRBV4-1 and TRBJ1-6; D call uncertain. The CDR3 spans 16 residues. The germline V gene encodes CDR1 MGHRA and CDR2 YSYEKL. V lost 4 bases to trimming and J lost 4 bases, with 14 bases between them. The CDR3 reads CASSPLEGSYNSPLHF. In DNA form, the CDR3 reads TGCGCCAGCAGCCCCTTGGAGGGATCGTATAATTCACCCCTCCACTTT.

V usage is TRBV5-1 and J usage is TRBJ1-2; 7 bases line up with TRBD1. CDR1 SGHRS and CDR2 YFSETQ come from the germline V gene. The CDR3 contains 13 residues. The V and J ends lost 3 bases and 7 bases, in that order; junction bases with no gene match: 6. CDR3 region: CASSSQGGVGYTF. The CDR3 coding sequence is TGCGCCAGCAGCTCCCAGGGGGGTGTTGGCTACACCTTC. The variable domain in full, completed from reference TRBV5-1 and TRBJ1-2, reads KAGVTQTPRYLIKTRGQQVTLSCSPISGHRSVSWYQQTPGQGLQFLFEYFSETQRNKGNFPGRFSGRQFSNSRSEMNVSTLELGDSALYLCASSSQGGVGYTFGSGTRLTVV.

This clone was observed a handful of times. This chain links TRBV9 with TRBJ1-1; no firm D call. The V and J ends lost 0 bases and 0 bases respectively, with 18 bases between them. The germline V gene has CDR1 SGDLS and CDR2 YYNGEE. CDR3 length equals 18 residues. DNA of the CDR3: TGTGCCAGCAGCGTAGACGTTGGGGTGGGGAGATTGAACACTGAAGCTTTCTTT. Translating it yields CASSVDVGVGRLNTEAFF.

This chain joins TRBV11-2 and TRBJ2-2; weak D call: TRBD2 (5 bases). Trimming removed 11 bases at V and 2 bases at J, with 15 bases between. Germline assignment: CDR1 SGHAT and CDR2 FQNNGV. This CDR3 region has 14 residues. This chain's CDR3 is CAQEGLSNTGELFF. The CDR3 DNA reads TGTGCCCAAGAAGGACTGTCCAACACCGGGGAGCTGTTTTTT. The variable domain in full, with the rest retrieved from reference TRBV11-2 and TRBJ2-2, is EAGVAQSPRYKIIEKRQSVAFWCNPISGHATLYWYQQILGQGPKLLIQFQNNGVVDDSQLPKDRFSAERLKGVDSTLKIQPAKLEDSAVYLCAQEGLSNTGELFFGEGSRLTVL.

The chain links TRBV6-1 to TRBJ2-7; D call uncertain. Germline CDR1 and CDR2: MNHNS and SASEGT. The CDR3 totals 14 residues. Deletions cut 3 bases from V and 0 bases from J, with 9 bases between. CDR3 residues: CASSDIASSYEQYF. In DNA form, the CDR3 reads TGTGCCAGCAGTGATATCGCTAGCTCCTACGAGCAGTACTTC.

The chain recombines TRBV7-9 with TRBJ2-5, with TRBD1 matching 11 bases. Germline V gene lookup returns CDR1 SEHNR and CDR2 FQNEAQ (reference sequence). The CDR3 extends over 16 amino acids. V was pared by 5 bases and J by 2 bases, with 7 bases of the junction left unmatched. The CDR3 is CASSPGTGGIQETQYF. CDR3 nucleotide sequence: TGTGCCAGCAGCCCAGGGACAGGGGGGATTCAAGAGACCCAGTACTTC.

The gene calls are TRBV7-3 and TRBJ1-1; 9 nucleotides align to TRBD1. This CDR3 spans 15 amino acids. Germline CDR1 and CDR2: SGHTA and FQGTGA. J lost 0 bases, V lost 4 bases, and 3 bases had no gene match. The CDR3 nucleotides read TGTGCCAGCAGCTCCGGACAGGGGATGAACACTGAAGCTTTCTTT. Translation: CASSSGQGMNTEAFF.

The V and J genes are TRBV7-3 and TRBJ1-2; D might be TRBD1 (5 bases). The V gene's germline CDR1 is SGHTA and CDR2 FQGTGA. V shed 5 bases and J shed 8 bases, with 15 bases lying between them. This CDR3 is 13 amino acids long. In DNA, the CDR3 is TGTGCCAGCAGCCAGGGTGCCAAGGGAGGCTACACCTTC. Translating gives CASSQGAKGGYTF. The full variable domain, its missing parts supplied by reference TRBV7-3 and TRBJ1-2, is GAGVSQTPSNKVTEKGKYVELRCDPISGHTALYWYRQSLGQGPEFLIYFQGTGAADDSGLPNDRFFAVRPEGSVSTLKIQRTERGDSAVYLCASSQGAKGGYTFGSGTRLTVV.

The V gene is TRBV29-1, the J gene TRBJ2-1, with D hard to call. The V end was cut by 1 base, the J end by 8 bases, with 21 bases between. The CDR3 is 16 residues long. Germline values: CDR1 SQVTM, CDR2 ANQGSEA. CDR3 sequence reads: CSVEVESLEGRYEQFF. CDR3 coding DNA: TGCAGCGTTGAAGTGGAGAGCCTCGAAGGTCGGTATGAGCAGTTCTTC.

This clone occurred once. Other DNA sequences in this sample translate to the same CDR3. The CDR3 DNA reads TGTGCCTGGAGCGTCGCGAGCTCCTACGAGCAGTACTTC. As protein: CAWSVASSYEQYF. The J gene is TRBJ2-7, the V gene TRBV30; D not resolved. In germline, CDR1 is GTSNPN, CDR2 SVGIG (reference sequence). The CDR3 length is 13 residues. V lost 3 bases and J 0 bases, leaving 9 bases between the germline ends.

The chain is built from TRBV28 and TRBJ1-4; D might be TRBD1 (5 bases). This CDR3 has 12 residues. The V end was cut by 6 bases, the J end by 7 bases, with 9 bases between. Germline lookup yields CDR1 MDHEN and CDR2 SYDVKM. DNA of the CDR3: TGTGCCAGCAGGGGGCGCGGTGAAAAACTGTTTTTT. Its translation: CASRGRGEKLFF.

This chain uses TRBV10-3 with TRBJ2-1, with 7 nucleotides matching TRBD1. Germline CDR1 and CDR2: ENHRY and SYGVKD. V dropped 2 bases and J dropped 6; count of bases not matched to a gene: 1. The CDR3 is 13 amino acids. CDR3 region: CAISERDSNEQFF. In nucleotides, the CDR3 is TGTGCCATCAGTGAGCGGGACAGCAATGAGCAGTTCTTC.

The rearrangement links TRBV4-1 to TRBJ2-2; 12 bases agree with TRBD2. Germline CDR1 and CDR2: MGHRA and YSYEKL. Trimming cost V 2 bases and J 5 bases; bases outside gene matches: 6. CDR3 length: 17 residues. The CDR3 sequence: CASSQPKLAGGTGELFF. CDR3 nucleotide sequence: TGCGCCAGCAGCCAACCAAAACTAGCGGGGGGAACCGGGGAGCTGTTTTTT.

V is TRBV11-1 and J is TRBJ1-2; no clear D gene. CDR3 length equals 13 residues. The V and J ends lost 2 bases and 8 bases respectively, with 12 bases between them. Germline lookup yields CDR1 SGHAT and CDR2 FQDESV (reference sequence). For the CDR3, the DNA is TGTGCCAGCAGCTTACCGAGTAGCCGGGGCTACACCTTC. Its protein product is CASSLPSSRGYTF.

Only one count was recorded for this clone. V and J are TRBV28 and TRBJ1-5, with TRBD1 as a possible D gene (6 bases). V was cut by 6 bases and J by 3 bases, with 9 bases left in between. CDR1 and CDR2 (germline): MDHEN, SYDVKM. The CDR3 runs to 13 residues. This CDR3 is CASRTGFNQPQHF. As DNA, the CDR3 is TGTGCCAGCAGGACAGGCTTCAATCAGCCCCAGCATTTT.

V usage is TRBV7-8 and J usage is TRBJ2-2, with TRBD1 identical over 8 bases. Germline CDR1 and CDR2: SGHVS and FQNEAQ. The CDR3 covers 17 residues. The V segment lost 5 bases and the J segment 4 bases; nucleotides outside the gene matches: 12. The CDR3 nucleotides are TGTGCCAGCAGCCTATTACTGGACAGGGAAGGCACCGGGGAGCTGTTTTTT. Residues: CASSLLLDREGTGELFF.